These 25 T cell receptor beta chains originate from one sample sequenced in a study of Ad26.COV2.S vaccination and SARS-CoV-2 variants. Data came from immunoSEQ multiplex PCR; TCRdb stores just in-frame clones and leaves some out. This table has over 85,000 clones, approximately 77% appearing once. The sequenced sample was peripheral blood, obtained after recovery from COVID-19. These receptors were taken from a human donor who had recovered from COVID-19.

J is TRBJ2-3 and V is TRBV19, with a tentative D call TRBD2 (6 bases). Germline CDR1 reads LNHDA; CDR2 reads SQIVND (reference sequence). The CDR3 runs 13 residues. V was shortened by 11 bases and J by 6 bases, with 18 bases between the two germline ends. The CDR3 here is CASSGVRADTQYF. DNA of the CDR3: TGTGCCTCCTCGGGGGTCAGGGCTGATACGCAGTATTTT.

This clone was seen repeatedly, ten times or more. The chain recombines TRBV28 with TRBJ1-6; TRBD1 matches 9 bases. This CDR3 contains 15 residues. CDR1 MDHEN and CDR2 SYDVKM come from the germline V gene. J was trimmed by 5 bases and V by 2 bases; bases with no gene match: 1. In DNA form, the CDR3 reads TGTGCCAGCAGTTTAGGGACAGGGCATAATTCACCCCTCCACTTT. Protein: CASSLGTGHNSPLHF.

The count of this clone is one. The CDR3 DNA is TGTGCCAGCAGCCCACGGACTAGCGGGAGGCTGTCCGGGGAGCTGTTTTTT. This gives the protein CASSPRTSGRLSGELFF. This chain uses TRBV7-3 with TRBJ2-2, with 14 positions matching TRBD2. Germline CDR1 is SGHTA and CDR2 is FQGTGA. The trim removed 5 bases at V and 6 bases at J, leaving 8 bases unmatched. The CDR3 is 17 amino acids.

This clone was seen once. This rearrangement joins TRBV5-6 to TRBJ2-2; D remains ambiguous. Germline loops: CDR1 SGHDT, CDR2 YYEEEE. The CDR3 spans 13 residues. V lost 0 bases to trimming and J lost 5 bases, with 5 bases between them. The DNA of the CDR3 is TGTGCCAGCAGCTTGGGACAAACCGGGGAGCTGTTTTTT. This codes for CASSLGQTGELFF.

This chain uses TRBV5-1 with TRBJ2-1; 14 positions agree with TRBD2. From germline, CDR1 is SGHRS and CDR2 YFSETQ. V lost 0 bases, J lost 5 bases, and 7 bases stayed unmatched. The CDR3 runs to 18 residues. The chain's CDR3 is CASSLARLAGGLDNEQFF. The CDR3, as DNA: TGCGCCAGCAGCTTGGCGCGACTAGCGGGAGGGCTAGACAATGAGCAGTTCTTC.

The rearrangement joins TRBV24-1 to TRBJ2-5, with D perhaps matching TRBD1 (6 bases). Per germline, CDR1 KGHDR and CDR2 SFDVKD. The V end lost 6 bases, the J end lost 1 base, and 8 bases lay between the germline ends. The CDR3 totals 13 residues. In DNA, the CDR3 is TGTGCCACCAGTACAGGGATCCAAGAGACCCAGTACTTC. It encodes CATSTGIQETQYF.

V usage is TRBV9 and J usage is TRBJ2-3; maybe TRBD2 (6 bases). Germline V gene data show CDR1 as SGDLS and CDR2 as YYNGEE. CDR3 size: 13 residues. Trimming stripped 1 base from V and 5 bases from J, with 8 bases between. The CDR3 DNA follows: TGTGCCAGCAGCGTACTAGCGAAAGATACGCAGTATTTT. It is translated as CASSVLAKDTQYF.

The V gene is TRBV19, the J gene TRBJ2-3; D is uncertain. V lost 2 bases, J lost 3 bases, and 9 bases lay in between. The CDR3 is 14 residues long. From germline, CDR1 is LNHDA and CDR2 SQIVND (reference sequence). The CDR3 region is CASSIRHLTDTQYF. In DNA, the CDR3 is TGTGCCAGTAGTATAAGACACCTGACAGATACGCAGTATTTT.

The rearrangement links TRBV5-8 to TRBJ1-2, with unresolved D. V dropped 1 base and J dropped 10 bases, with 8 bases sitting between them. Germline assignment: CDR1 SGHTS and CDR2 YDEGEE. The CDR3 consists of 11 residues. The CDR3 nucleotides are TGTGCCAGCAGCTTGACGGGTGACTACACCTTC. Its translation: CASSLTGDYTF.

The chain combines TRBV29-1 with TRBJ2-4, with a possible D match to TRBD1 (6 bases). CDR3 length: 12 amino acids. Germline loops: CDR1 SQVTM, CDR2 ANQGSEA. The V and J ends lost 5 bases and 7 bases respectively, with 12 bases between them. CDR3 amino acids: CSVRTVRNIQYF. As DNA, the CDR3 is TGCAGCGTTCGGACAGTTCGGAACATTCAGTACTTC.

The rearrangement joins TRBV14 to TRBJ2-7, with 8 positions matching TRBD2. CDR3 size: 17 residues. The J segment lost 0 bases and the V segment lost 2 bases, leaving 9 bases of the junction unmatched. CDR1 is SGHDN and CDR2 is FVKESK in the germline V gene. CDR3 sequence reads: CASSQRGAGVISYEQYF. The CDR3 nucleotides are TGTGCCAGCAGCCAACGCGGAGCGGGAGTAATCTCCTACGAGCAGTACTTC.

The chain uses TRBV29-1 and TRBJ2-3; D gene unclear. With 4 bases removed from V and 0 bases from J, the gap between germline ends came to 14 bases. This CDR3 comprises 15 residues. Looked up from germline, CDR1 is SQVTM and CDR2 is ANQGSEA. Written as DNA, the CDR3 is TGCAGCGTTGGCGCCAGAGATTATAGCACAGATACGCAGTATTTT. The encoded protein is CSVGARDYSTDTQYF.

V usage is TRBV6-1 and J usage is TRBJ1-5, with D perhaps matching TRBD1 (6 bases). Germline CDR1 MNHNS, CDR2 SASEGT. Trimming stripped 0 bases from V and 5 bases from J, with 11 bases between. This CDR3 has 15 residues. Written as DNA, the CDR3 is TGTGCCAGCAGTGAAGCAGGGGGGATGTATCAGCCCCAGCATTTT. Translating it yields CASSEAGGMYQPQHF.

CDR3: CASSLVGGTSGYNEQFF. As DNA, the CDR3 is TGCGCCAGCAGCTTGGTAGGCGGGACTAGCGGATACAATGAGCAGTTCTTC. The gene calls are TRBV5-1 and TRBJ2-1; 11 nucleotides match TRBD2. CDR3 length equals 17 residues. Germline CDR1 SGHRS, CDR2 YFSETQ. V lost 0 bases to trimming and J lost 4 bases; unmatched junction nucleotides: 6.

The chain links TRBV6-1 to TRBJ2-1, with D tentatively TRBD2 (5 bases). Trimming stripped 2 bases from V and 0 bases from J, with 11 bases between. Germline V gene lookup returns CDR1 MNHNS and CDR2 SASEGT. The CDR3 runs to 16 residues. This CDR3 is CASSEQRISSYNEQFF. The CDR3 DNA sequence: TGTGCCAGCAGTGAACAGCGGATTAGCTCCTACAATGAGCAGTTCTTC.

V usage is TRBV19 and J usage is TRBJ2-6, with a tentative D call TRBD1 (5 bases). This CDR3 is built from 16 residues. Per germline, CDR1 LNHDA and CDR2 SQIVND (reference sequence). The ends were cut back, 5 bases at V and 0 bases at J, with 11 bases in the middle. The CDR3 region is CASSWTFFSGANVLTF. CDR3 coding DNA: TGTGCCAGTAGTTGGACATTTTTCTCTGGGGCCAACGTCCTGACTTTC.

This rearrangement joins TRBV7-2 to TRBJ2-3; 9 positions agree with TRBD2. CDR1 SGHTA and CDR2 FQGNSA come from the germline V gene. CDR3 length equals 16 residues. The ends lost 3 bases at V and 5 bases at J; junction bases unmatched: 9. This CDR3 reads CASSFVVAGAQDTQYF. The CDR3 region has the DNA TGTGCCAGCAGCTTCGTGGTAGCGGGAGCCCAAGATACGCAGTATTTT.

The gene calls are TRBV19 and TRBJ1-5, with D uncertain. From germline, CDR1 is LNHDA and CDR2 SQIVND (reference sequence). CDR3 length: 15 residues. Trimming left V 2 bases short and J 3 bases short, with 11 bases between. CDR3 nucleotide sequence: TGTGCCAGTAGTATAAGGCCGCTATTCAATCAGCCCCAGCATTTT. Encoded protein: CASSIRPLFNQPQHF. Variable domain in full (rest from reference TRBV19 and TRBJ1-5): DGGITQSPKYLFRKEGQNVTLSCEQNLNHDAMYWYRQDPGQGLRLIYYSQIVNDFQKGDIAEGYSVSREKKESFPLTVTSAQKNPTAFYLCASSIRPLFNQPQHFGDGTRLSIL.

The sample holds a few counts of this clone. V usage is TRBV7-2 and J usage is TRBJ2-5; a possible D gene is TRBD1 (6 bases). CDR1 is SGHTA and CDR2 is FQGNSA in the germline V gene. The CDR3 runs to 14 residues. The ends were cut back, 0 bases at V and 3 bases at J, with 8 bases in the middle. The CDR3 DNA sequence: TGTGCCAGCAGCTTAGCAGGGGGTGAAGAGACCCAGTACTTC. Its translation: CASSLAGGEETQYF.

In nucleotides, the CDR3 is TGTGCCAGCAGCTTCCAAGGGGGGGAGCTGTTTTTT. Amino acids: CASSFQGGELFF. The chain combines TRBV5-6 with TRBJ2-2, with D unclear. From germline, CDR1 is SGHDT and CDR2 YYEEEE. The CDR3 extends over 12 amino acids. Trimming left V 2 bases short and J 8 bases short, with 7 bases between. Full variable domain (outside the CDR3, taken from reference TRBV5-6 and TRBJ2-2): DAGVTQSPTHLIKTRGQQVTLRCSPKSGHDTVSWYQQALGQGPQFIFQYYEEEERQRGNFPDRFSGHQFPNYSSELNVNALLLGDSALYLCASSFQGGELFFGEGSRLTVL.

V is TRBV7-2 and J is TRBJ2-2; 8 bases match TRBD2. The germline V gene encodes CDR1 SGHTA and CDR2 FQGNSA. V lost 5 bases to trimming and J lost 4 bases; unmatched junction nucleotides: 6. CDR3 size: 15 residues. The CDR3 loop is CASSVRSGVTGELFF. CDR3 bases: TGTGCCAGCAGCGTTCGTAGCGGGGTCACCGGGGAGCTGTTTTTT.

The chain uses TRBV7-2 and TRBJ2-3, with TRBD2 matching 13 bases. CDR1 and CDR2 from the germline V gene are SGHTA and FQGNSA. The V and J ends lost 5 bases and 1 base, in that order; junction bases with no gene match: 3. This CDR3 is built from 16 residues. This chain's CDR3 is CASSPGLAGGTDTQYF. In DNA, the CDR3 is TGTGCCAGCAGCCCAGGACTAGCGGGAGGCACAGATACGCAGTATTTT.

This chain connects TRBV5-6 to TRBJ1-4, with a possible D match to TRBD1 (5 bases). The CDR3 is 13 amino acids. Germline CDR1 SGHDT, CDR2 YYEEEE. The V end lost 1 base, the J end lost 8 bases, and 9 bases lay between the germline ends. The CDR3 nucleotides are TGTGCCAGCAGCTTGCAGGGACGGGAAAAACTGTTTTTT. Translation gives CASSLQGREKLFF. The entire variable domain, with the rest obtained from reference TRBV5-6 and TRBJ1-4, is as follows: DAGVTQSPTHLIKTRGQQVTLRCSPKSGHDTVSWYQQALGQGPQFIFQYYEEEERQRGNFPDRFSGHQFPNYSSELNVNALLLGDSALYLCASSLQGREKLFFGSGTQLSVL.

V gene TRBV28 combines with J gene TRBJ2-7; a weak D match, TRBD2 (6 bases). Trimming left V 3 bases short and J 2 bases short, with 11 bases between. Germline CDR1 and CDR2: MDHEN and SYDVKM. This CDR3 region has 14 residues. CDR3 in DNA: TGTGCCAGCAGTTTTCCGGGACTGCCCTACGAGCAGTACTTC. Its translation: CASSFPGLPYEQYF.

The genes are TRBV24-1 and TRBJ2-2, with no clear D. V was trimmed by 7 bases and J by 0 bases, leaving 11 bases between them. There are 15 residues in the CDR3. The germline gives CDR1 KGHDR, CDR2 SFDVKD. The CDR3 spells CATSRTVPNTGELFF. The CDR3 bases are TGTGCCACCAGCCGAACCGTACCGAACACCGGGGAGCTGTTTTTT.